Given below is one T cell receptor beta chain in context. TCRdb keeps only in-frame clones here, not all; method: immunoSEQ multiplex PCR. The profile covers tens of thousands of clones, with around 85% appearing a single time and 35% to 45% taken by the ten largest. These data originate in a study of control samples from healthy donors and cancer patients. There are 16 residues in the CDR3. Germline V gene data show CDR1 as MDHEN and CDR2 as SYDVKM. V was clipped by 6 bases and J by 1 base; unmatched bases: 8. The V and J genes are TRBV28 and TRBJ1-5, with 8 bases lining up with TRBD1. The TCR was taken from a man in his 60s with head and neck cancer. Material for sequencing was PBMCs. CDR3 DNA: TGTGCCAGCAGGGACACGACAGGGGTGAGCAATCAGCCCCAGCATTTT. It translates to CASRDTTGVSNQPQHF.